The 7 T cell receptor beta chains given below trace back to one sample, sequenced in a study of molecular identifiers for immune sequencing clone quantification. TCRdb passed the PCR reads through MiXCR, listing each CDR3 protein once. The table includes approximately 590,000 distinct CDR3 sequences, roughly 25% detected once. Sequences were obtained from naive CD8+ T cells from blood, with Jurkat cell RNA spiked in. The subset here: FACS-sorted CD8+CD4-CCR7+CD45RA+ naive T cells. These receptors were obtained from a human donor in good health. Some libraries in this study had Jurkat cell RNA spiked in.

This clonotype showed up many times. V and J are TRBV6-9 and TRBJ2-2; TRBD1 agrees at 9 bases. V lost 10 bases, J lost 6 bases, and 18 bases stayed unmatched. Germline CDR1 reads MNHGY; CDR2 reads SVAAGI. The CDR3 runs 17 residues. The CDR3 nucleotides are TGTGCCACCAGAGACCGGGACAGGGAGGAAGTCTCCGGGGAGCTGTTTTTT. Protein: CATRDRDREEVSGELFF.

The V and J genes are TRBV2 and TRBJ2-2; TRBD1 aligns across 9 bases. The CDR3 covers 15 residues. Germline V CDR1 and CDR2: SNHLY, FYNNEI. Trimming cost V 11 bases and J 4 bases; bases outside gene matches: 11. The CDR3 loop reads CAGAEDRGATGELFF. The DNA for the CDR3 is TGTGCCGGCGCCGAGGACAGGGGTGCCACCGGGGAGCTGTTTTTT.

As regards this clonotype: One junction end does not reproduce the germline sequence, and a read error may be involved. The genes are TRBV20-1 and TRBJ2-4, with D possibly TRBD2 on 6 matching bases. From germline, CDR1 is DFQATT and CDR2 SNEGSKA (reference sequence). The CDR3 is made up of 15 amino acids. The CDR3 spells CSAERWGGIQNLQYF. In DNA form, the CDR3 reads TGCAGTGCTGAACGGTGGGGCGGGATCCAAAACCTTCAGTACTTC.

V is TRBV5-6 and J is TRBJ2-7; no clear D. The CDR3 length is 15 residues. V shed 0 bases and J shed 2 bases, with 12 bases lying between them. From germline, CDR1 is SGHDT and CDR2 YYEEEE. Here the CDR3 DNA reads TGTGCCAGCAGCTTGGGGACCTACGTTACCTACGAGCAGTACTTC. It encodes CASSLGTYVTYEQYF. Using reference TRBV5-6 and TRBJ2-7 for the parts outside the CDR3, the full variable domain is DAGVTQSPTHLIKTRGQQVTLRCSPKSGHDTVSWYQQALGQGPQFIFQYYEEEERQRGNFPDRFSGHQFPNYSSELNVNALLLGDSALYLCASSLGTYVTYEQYFGPGTRLTVT.

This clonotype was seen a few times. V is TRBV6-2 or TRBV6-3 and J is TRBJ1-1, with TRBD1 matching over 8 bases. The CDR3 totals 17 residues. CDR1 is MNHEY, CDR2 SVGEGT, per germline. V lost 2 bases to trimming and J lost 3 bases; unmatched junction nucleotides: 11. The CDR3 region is CASSYGAGGLWDTEAFF. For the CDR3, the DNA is TGTGCCAGCAGTTACGGGGCAGGGGGCCTGTGGGACACTGAAGCTTTCTTT.

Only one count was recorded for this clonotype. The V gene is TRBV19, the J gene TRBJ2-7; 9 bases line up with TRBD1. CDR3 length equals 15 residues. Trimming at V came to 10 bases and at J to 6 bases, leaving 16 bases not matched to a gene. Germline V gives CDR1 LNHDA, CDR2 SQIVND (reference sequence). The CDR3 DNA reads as TGTGCCACCACCTCGCCGGGACAGGGAGTAAGCGAGCAGTACTTC. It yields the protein CATTSPGQGVSEQYF.

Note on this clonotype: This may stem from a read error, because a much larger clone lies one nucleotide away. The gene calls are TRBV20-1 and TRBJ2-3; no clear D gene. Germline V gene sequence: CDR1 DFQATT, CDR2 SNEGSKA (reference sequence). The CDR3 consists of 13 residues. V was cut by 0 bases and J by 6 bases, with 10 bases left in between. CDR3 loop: CSARDLSGDTQYF. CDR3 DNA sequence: TGCAGTGCTAGAGATCTCAGTGGCGATACGCAGTATTTT.